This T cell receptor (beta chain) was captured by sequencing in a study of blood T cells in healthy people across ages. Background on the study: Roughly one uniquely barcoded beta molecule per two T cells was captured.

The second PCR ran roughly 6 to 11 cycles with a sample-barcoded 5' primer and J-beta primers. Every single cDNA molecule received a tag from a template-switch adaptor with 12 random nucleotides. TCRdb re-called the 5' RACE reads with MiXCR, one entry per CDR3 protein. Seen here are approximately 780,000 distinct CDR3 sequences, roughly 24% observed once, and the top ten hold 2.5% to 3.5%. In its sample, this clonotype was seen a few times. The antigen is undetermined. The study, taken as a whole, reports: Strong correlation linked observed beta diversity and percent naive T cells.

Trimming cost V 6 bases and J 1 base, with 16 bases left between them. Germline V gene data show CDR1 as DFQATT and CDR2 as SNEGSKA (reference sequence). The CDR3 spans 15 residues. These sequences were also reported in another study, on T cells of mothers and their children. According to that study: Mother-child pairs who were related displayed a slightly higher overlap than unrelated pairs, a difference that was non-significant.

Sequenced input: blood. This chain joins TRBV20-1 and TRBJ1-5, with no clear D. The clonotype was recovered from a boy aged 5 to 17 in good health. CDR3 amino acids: CSAAPDGNSNQPQHF. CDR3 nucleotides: TGCAGTGCCGCCCCGGACGGTAACAGCAATCAGCCCCAGCATTTT.